The source of this TCR beta chain is a study of cytomegalovirus exposure and HLA in healthy donors. Across the whole study: The same platform was used for the 95 to 150 validation repertoires and the roughly 730 first-cohort repertoires, a later analysis reported. Study results and limitations: The tendency of first-cohort TCR clusters to co-occur in the 110 or so validation repertoires emerged from a later analysis. Three CMV-associated chains proved CMV antigen-specific in vitro.

The donors were part of the validation cohort of roughly 130 subjects. That cohort was separate from the first cohort, which comprised several hundred subjects. V was pared by 6 bases and J by 1 base, with 9 bases between. This CDR3 contains 13 residues. Germline assignment: CDR1 MDHEN and CDR2 SYDVKM. Measured with immunoSEQ multiplex PCR; TCRdb has only the in-frame clones, and not every one. The table has under 300,000 clones, around 90% seen once. Worth noting for this clone: What it recognizes is unknown.

The chain uses TRBV28 and TRBJ1-1, with D possibly being TRBD1 (6 bases). The receptor comes from a woman aged 18-29 years in good health and CMV-seronegative. The sequencing sample was made of PBMCs. CDR3 nucleotides: TGTGCCAGCAGGCAACAGGGGAACACTGAAGCTTTCTTT. This translates into CASRQQGNTEAFF.